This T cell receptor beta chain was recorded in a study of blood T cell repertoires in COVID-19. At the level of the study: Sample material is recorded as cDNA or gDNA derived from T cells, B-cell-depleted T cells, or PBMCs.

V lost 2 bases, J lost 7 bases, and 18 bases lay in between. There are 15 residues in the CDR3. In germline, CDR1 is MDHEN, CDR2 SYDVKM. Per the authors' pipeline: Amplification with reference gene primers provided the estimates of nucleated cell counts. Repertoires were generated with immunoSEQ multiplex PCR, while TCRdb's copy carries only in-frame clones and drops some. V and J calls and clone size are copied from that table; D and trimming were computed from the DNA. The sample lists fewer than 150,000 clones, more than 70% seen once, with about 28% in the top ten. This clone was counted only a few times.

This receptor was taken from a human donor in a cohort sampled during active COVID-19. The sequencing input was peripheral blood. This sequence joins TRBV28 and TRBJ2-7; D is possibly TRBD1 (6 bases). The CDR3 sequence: CASSLSAQGSREQYF. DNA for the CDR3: TGTGCCAGCAGTTTAAGCGCCCAGGGGTCGCGAGAGCAGTACTTC.